One TCR beta chain is described in this entry. This record comes from a study of cytomegalovirus exposure and HLA in healthy donors. Amplification used 60 Vbeta primers and 13 Jbeta primers. Clones were read by immunoSEQ multiplex PCR, and TCRdb kept only the in-frame ones, dropping some. The sample records around 50,000 clones, less than 75% being singletons. The CDR3 length is 15 residues. Germline trimming cut 2 bases from V and 7 bases from J; bases unmatched to any gene: 12. Germline CDR1 reads GTSNPN; CDR2 reads SVGIG (reference sequence). Material: PBMCs. The rearrangement links TRBV30 to TRBJ2-7; TRBD2 aligns across 9 bases. This TCR came from a man between 25 and 39 years old in good health and CMV-seronegative. CDR3 residues: CAWSMLAGVMGEQYF. The DNA of the CDR3 is TGTGCCTGGAGTATGTTAGCGGGAGTGATGGGGGAGCAGTACTTC.